A single T cell receptor beta chain is shown here with its context. The table lists this clone with a count of one. Its specific antigen is unknown. Within one base of it there is no much larger clone, and no base qualities were kept. This record comes from a study of cytomegalovirus exposure and HLA in healthy donors (dated 2017 in TCRdb). A note on the overall study: An earlier analysis of more than 550 of the donors reported under 300 Gb of sequence data and 90 million to 120 million unique TCR beta sequences obtained from around 170 million T cells. About 310 gigabases of sequencing data and 80 million or so unique TCR sequences were included in an early release covering 500 to 750 HLA-typed donors. Of the 300 to 450 genotyped donors, about 80% fell in the genetic ancestry cluster associated with self-reported Caucasian donors. The study was designed to test whether signatures of past pathogen exposure could be identified by cataloging public T cell receptors. Using immunosequencing, the study profiled T cell repertoires from 640 or so subjects and related those repertoires to cytomegalovirus serostatus. Along with the roughly 710-subject first cohort, a separate validation cohort of over a hundred different subjects was used. The study combined high-throughput TCR immunosequencing, statistical association of individual TCRs with disease status, and machine learning to predict cytomegalovirus infection status. A later analysis re-examined previously published TCR beta repertoires from 610 or so donors and added high-resolution HLA genotyping to investigate patterns of TCR occurrence. Rather than using new phenotypic data, the later analysis identified candidate immune exposures from TCR beta sequences and from how often those sequences occurred across donors. An earlier analysis of approximately 640 of the donors applied high-throughput TCR beta sequencing to assess whether each TCR beta V gene segment acted as functional or pseudogenic. Alongside the repertoire data, information on donor age, sex, ethnicity and CMV serostatus was compiled. A later genetic analysis took genome-wide SNP genotypes for about 55% of the 666 donors and used that subset as a discovery cohort. Every discovery cohort repertoire had been produced on one sequencing platform. Both class I and class II loci were covered by HLA typing, at four-digit resolution. The number of typed donors differed by locus: about 620-640 for A, B, C, DRB1 and DQB1; 522 for DQA1; roughly 600 for DPA1; and about 470 for DPB1. Roughly 5 DR-DQ haplotypes were handled as single units for association and clustering, since linkage in the cohort was strong. On average, 235,054 unique TCR beta nucleotide sequences were sequenced per donor among several hundred genotyped donors of the cohort, with roughly 19% of those sequences being non-productive. General conclusions and limits of the study: A later analysis found that TCR association rates varied across HLA loci, with DRB1 alleles showing the most associated TCRs and HLA-C alleles the fewest. A further reported finding was that TCR beta sequences accurately predicted the HLA-A and HLA-B alleles for most subjects in the first cohort. A few of the identified cytomegalovirus-associated TCR beta chains were confirmed in vitro to be specific for cytomegalovirus antigens. Because counts were too low, about 15 rarely observed V segments, including chromosome 9 orphons, were left out of the earlier analysis of a few hundred of the donors. According to a later analysis, parvovirus B19, influenza, CMV and Epstein-Barr virus appeared linked to several top co-occurrence clusters. In a later genetic analysis, a missense DCLRE1C variant was associated with V-gene and J-gene trimming of TCR beta chains, and the association was replicated in an independent cohort. According to a later analysis, most CMV-associated TCR beta chains appeared to be HLA-restricted, and the HLA associations seemed to be driven largely by CMV exposure. Strong co-occurrence of HLA alleles, especially DR and DQ, made assigning TCR associations to individual alleles difficult. At a false discovery rate of 0.05, a later analysis linked around 15,000 TCR beta sequences to specific HLA alleles. Immune exposure information for the cohort was limited to CMV serostatus. The presence/absence analyses assumed that sequencing depth was roughly uniform across donors, and that assumption may not be true. A cluster of highly shared sequence variants was judged likely to be a technical artifact of the sequencing pipeline. Linkage disequilibrium might explain the correlated functional status among segregating V segments, but an unknown experimental factor could not be excluded. In a later analysis, HLA-associated TCR beta chains were found to be more clonally expanded and to have lower generation probabilities than equally common non-associated chains. The 87-base-pair reads could not distinguish some IMGT-functional V segments, including TRBV6-2 and TRBV6-3, so those segments were excluded. The authors suggested that the approach could potentially be extended to other disease states and immunological phenotypes. In an earlier analysis of approximately 590 of the donors, most TCR beta V segments were observed in productive rearrangements about 87% or about 30% of the time, broadly matching IMGT annotations. Only TCR beta chains were sequenced in this cohort, and the absence of alpha or paired-chain data limited detectable features. A later genetic analysis reported fewer N-insertions in productive TCRs among donors in an Asian-associated ancestry cluster than the approximately 700-donor mean. The study gave a list of 150 to 200 TCR beta chains associated with cytomegalovirus. Because some donors lacked HLA typing at each locus, the association tests relied only on the typed subset. While some public TCRs were present in many individuals, most TCR sequences turned up only very rarely across donors. The classifier was reported to diagnose cytomegalovirus status with high specificity and sensitivity in both the original cohort and the validation cohort.

V and J are truncated by 0 bases and 0 bases respectively, leaving an intervening sequence of 10 bases. The CDR3, cysteine through phenylalanine, is 16 amino acids long. Just the 48-base CDR3 DNA is kept, in frame starting at base 1. Sequences SGHRS (CDR1) and YFSETQ (CDR2) are obtained from the germline V gene. In total, roughly 670 healthy bone marrow donors made up the cohort. At the time of sampling, all cohort members were nominally healthy, though unrecorded immune exposures were likely present. The donor was CMV seronegative and was included in the group of 352 seronegative cohort members. A peripheral blood sample was collected from each donor, and TCR beta sequencing was performed on peripheral blood mononuclear cells. Genomic DNA extraction from the blood cell samples was performed with the Qiagen DNeasy Blood Extraction Kit. Libraries were made using the immunoSEQ multiplex PCR assay. For the multiplex PCR, a mixture combining 60 forward primers for TCR Vbeta segments and 13 reverse primers for TCR Jbeta segments was used. Amplification of the CDR3 region of rearranged TCR beta genes was performed with a multiplex PCR assay on genomic DNA. The Illumina HiSeq System was used to sequence the amplified TCR beta libraries as 87-base-pair reads. Per the authors' processing: A later analysis tallied about 77 million unique TCR beta chains across the 666 repertoires, and about 12 million of those chains were shared by two or more donors. Raw reads were error-corrected and collapsed into unique sequences by a nearest-neighbor algorithm in which closely related sequences were merged to remove PCR and sequencing errors. CDR3 sequences were aligned to IMGT reference sequences to assign V, D and J gene segments. For a sequence to be retained, at least a six-nucleotide match to both a V gene segment and a J gene segment was required. Rearrangements were classified as productive when the CDR3 lacked stop codons and remained in frame with V and J, and all other rearrangements were classified as non-productive. CDR3 was defined by IMGT convention, running from the second conserved V-encoded cysteine to the conserved J-encoded phenylalanine. The earlier analysis of around 640 of the donors excluded sequences that lacked an unambiguous match to a single V gene segment. An earlier analysis of a few hundred of the donors called V segments functional above 56.7% productive rearrangements and segregating when the between-donor standard deviation exceeded 5%. A statistical classification framework was built to diagnose cytomegalovirus status from the catalog of TCR beta chain sequences. V and J gene assignment, in a later analysis, came from comparing TCR nucleotide sequences with IMGT/GENE-DB human TR gene sequences. In a later analysis, CDR3 sequences and most-parsimonious VDJ recombination scenarios were assigned using the TCRdist pipeline. In a later analysis, each TCR beta chain was defined by its CDR3 amino acid sequence together with its V-gene family, and reads lacking a unique V-gene family were excluded. In a later analysis, around 600 highly shared, low-generation-probability nucleotide sequences were removed to address suspected cross-contamination and a sequencing artifact. A later analysis calculated a clonal expansion index for each public chain from normalized within-repertoire ranks of inferred template counts. In a later analysis, generation probabilities were computed with a VDJ recombination model fitted to out-of-frame rearrangements, and the resulting probabilities were checked against IGoR. A later analysis scored TCR-TCR, TCR-HLA and TCR-CMV co-occurrence with hypergeometric tests, applying a repertoire-size bias correction to TCR pairs. To estimate false discovery rates, a later analysis permuted the HLA or CMV assignments 20 times. In a later analysis, co-occurring TCRs were grouped using DBSCAN, and TCRdist sequence similarity was added for clustering within HLA-allele-positive subsets. For co-occurrence clustering, repertoires with fewer than 30,000 or more than 120,000 public chains were excluded, along with roughly 5 repertoires with anomalous nucleotide sharing. TCRdb limited this immuneACCESS table to in-frame rearrangements with V and J called. A share of clones is missing; checked studies link under half to unresolved V genes, and the rest is unexplained. D and trimming were read from the DNA, whereas the V and J calls and clone size are those reported in that table. In this sample the table shows about 160,000 clones, just under 75% of which occur a single time. The ten largest clones add up to 1.6% of the sample.

This sequence uses TRBV5-1 and TRBJ2-1; the D gene is possibly TRBD2, with 5 bases matching. This clonotype originated in a woman under 30 in good health and CMV-seronegative. The source material was PBMCs. The nucleotide sequence is given as TGCGCCAGCAGCTTGGCGCCGGGGAGCTCCTACAATGAGCAGTTCTTC. It translates to CASSLAPGSSYNEQFF.